Shown below are 22 T cell receptor beta chains from a single sample sequenced in a study of T cell responses to AZD1222 COVID-19 vaccine. Clones were read by immunoSEQ multiplex PCR, and TCRdb kept only the in-frame ones, dropping some. This sample yields about 110,000 clones, of which 80% to 95% are seen a single time; roughly 7% belongs to the top ten. The sequencing here drew on peripheral blood, taken on day 0 of AZD1222 vaccination. Receptors were obtained from an adult in good health.

The chain has TRBV24-1 and TRBJ2-5; TRBD1 might be the D (6 bases). Germline V gene lookup returns CDR1 KGHDR and CDR2 SFDVKD. Trimming shortened V by 3 bases and J by 4 bases, and 11 bases separated the two germline ends. The CDR3 has 14 residues. The CDR3 DNA reads as TGTGCCACCAGTGATCCTGCAGGGGTAGAGACCCAGTACTTC. Its translation is CATSDPAGVETQYF.

This chain connects TRBV6-5 to TRBJ2-1; D is possibly TRBD1 (5 bases). The CDR3 runs to 15 residues. The V gene lost 7 bases and the J gene lost 4 bases, with 17 bases spanning the gap. Germline CDR1 is MNHEY and CDR2 is SVGAGI. Here the CDR3 reads CASKSTVTAYNEQFF. DNA of the CDR3: TGTGCCAGCAAGTCTACCGTGACAGCTTACAATGAGCAGTTCTTC.

The chain uses TRBV5-4 and TRBJ2-6; D remains ambiguous. The CDR3 contains 15 residues. Germline CDR1 and CDR2: SGHNT and YYREEE (reference sequence). V was clipped by 2 bases and J by 4 bases, with 10 bases between them. CDR3 DNA: TGTGCCAGCAGCTTTGAGCTTTCCGGGGCCAACGTCCTGACTTTC. Translated, it gives CASSFELSGANVLTF.

The chain carries TRBV9 and TRBJ1-2, with 8 nucleotides matching TRBD1. The V segment lost 3 bases and the J segment 4 bases; nucleotides outside the gene matches: 5. This CDR3 region has 14 residues. Germline CDR1 SGDLS, CDR2 YYNGEE. CDR3 in DNA: TGTGCCAGCAGCGGTTGGGACAGGTCCTATGGCTACACCTTC. It codes for CASSGWDRSYGYTF.

The chain carries TRBV5-1 and TRBJ1-6, with D perhaps matching TRBD1 (5 bases). Germline V gene data show CDR1 as SGHRS and CDR2 as YFSETQ. CDR3 length equals 13 residues. Trimming took off 8 bases at V and 5 bases at J, with 11 bases between the two ends. In nucleotides, the CDR3 is TGCGCCAGTAGACAGTCGAATAATTCACCCCTCCACTTT. It encodes CASRQSNNSPLHF.

The V and J genes are TRBV28 and TRBJ2-7; 9 bases line up with TRBD2. Germline CDR1 and CDR2: MDHEN and SYDVKM. Trimming took 2 bases from V and 0 from J; bases not matched to a gene: 14. The CDR3 has 19 residues. The CDR3 region is CASSLRRGSGGLSSYEQYF. The CDR3 DNA is TGTGCCAGCAGTTTACGCCGGGGTAGCGGGGGCCTAAGCTCCTACGAGCAGTACTTC.

The chain couples TRBV5-4 to TRBJ2-7; 8 nucleotides agree with TRBD2. This CDR3 region has 14 residues. V lost 0 bases to trimming and J lost 3 bases; unmatched junction nucleotides: 2. The V gene's germline CDR1 is SGHNT and CDR2 YYREEE (reference sequence). CDR3 loop: CASSLGSGGYEQYF. CDR3 in DNA: TGTGCCAGCAGCTTGGGGAGCGGGGGCTACGAGCAGTACTTC.

The chain joins TRBV9 to TRBJ2-7; D not certain. The CDR3 has 14 amino acids. V was shortened by 4 bases and J by 2 bases, with 13 bases between the two germline ends. Germline V gene lookup returns CDR1 SGDLS and CDR2 YYNGEE. CDR3 residues: CASSPPHAAYEQYF. As DNA, the CDR3 is TGTGCCAGCAGCCCCCCGCACGCGGCCTACGAGCAGTACTTC.

V usage is TRBV27 and J usage is TRBJ2-7; perhaps TRBD2 as D (6 bases). The CDR3 totals 14 residues. Trimming took off 7 bases at V and 5 bases at J, with 18 bases between the two ends. CDR1 and CDR2 (germline): MNHEY, SMNVEV (reference sequence). Here the CDR3 reads CASTPGLGFNEQYF. The CDR3 DNA reads as TGTGCCAGCACCCCGGGACTGGGGTTTAACGAGCAGTACTTC.

The chain has TRBV5-1 and TRBJ1-1, with a weak D call TRBD1 (5 bases). Trimming stripped 4 bases from V and 3 bases from J, with 10 bases between. The CDR3 extends over 13 amino acids. Germline V gives CDR1 SGHRS, CDR2 YFSETQ. In DNA form, the CDR3 reads TGCGCCAGCAGCCCCGGGGCAGACACTGAAGCTTTCTTT. This translates into CASSPGADTEAFF.

The chain joins TRBV28 to TRBJ2-7; 7 nucleotides match TRBD2. Trimming at V came to 7 bases and at J to 0 bases, leaving 3 bases not matched to a gene. This CDR3 is 13 amino acids long. Germline CDR1 reads MDHEN; CDR2 reads SYDVKM. In nucleotides, the CDR3 is TGTGCCAGCACGGGAGGTCCCTCCTACGAGCAGTACTTC. Protein product: CASTGGPSYEQYF.

This chain uses TRBV4-2 with TRBJ2-5, with D unresolved. The CDR3 is 15 residues long. V was cut by 5 bases and J by 0 bases, with 13 bases left in between. The germline gives CDR1 LGHNA, CDR2 YNFKEQ. The CDR3 DNA sequence: TGTGCCAGCAGCTCTCCCGCTGACTACCAAGAGACCCAGTACTTC. It translates to CASSSPADYQETQYF.

This sequence joins TRBV6-5 and TRBJ2-2, with 7 nucleotides matching TRBD1. Germline V gene sequence: CDR1 MNHEY, CDR2 SVGAGI. This CDR3 has 15 residues. V shed 5 bases, J shed 3 bases, and the junction held 6 bases outside the gene matches. The CDR3 loop is CASSRNRGDTGELFF. Here the CDR3 DNA reads TGTGCCAGCAGTCGCAACAGGGGAGACACCGGGGAGCTGTTTTTT.

This chain uses TRBV30 with TRBJ2-3; 9 bases match TRBD1. J gave up 1 base and V 0 bases, and 5 bases lay outside the gene matches. Germline values: CDR1 GTSNPN, CDR2 SVGIG (reference sequence). CDR3 size: 16 residues. Here the CDR3 reads CAWSVLDRGRTDTQYF. The CDR3, as DNA: TGTGCCTGGAGTGTACTGGACAGGGGCCGCACAGATACGCAGTATTTT.

The chain employs TRBV4-2 and TRBJ1-2; D uncertain. Germline V gene data show CDR1 as LGHNA and CDR2 as YNFKEQ. With 0 bases removed from V and 5 bases from J, the gap between germline ends came to 10 bases. This CDR3 comprises 14 residues. In nucleotides, the CDR3 is TGTGCCAGCAGCCAAGAAGCGGCAGGTTATGGCTACACCTTC. Its translation is CASSQEAAGYGYTF.

The table lists this clone with a few counts. The V gene is TRBV19, the J gene TRBJ1-2; D is uncertain. This CDR3 has 15 amino acids. V lost 1 base and J lost 8, with 17 bases in between. The germline CDR1 and CDR2 sequences are LNHDA and SQIVND (reference sequence). The CDR3 protein is CASSIGLRSLEGYTF. For the CDR3, the DNA is TGTGCCAGTAGTATAGGGCTACGGTCCTTGGAGGGCTACACCTTC.

J is TRBJ2-7 and V is TRBV30; no definite D call. The germline gives CDR1 GTSNPN, CDR2 SVGIG (reference sequence). Between the trimmed V and J ends, which lost 3 bases and 0 bases, there was a span of 6 bases. This CDR3 contains 12 residues. CDR3 region: CAWRASSYEQYF. CDR3 nucleotide sequence: TGTGCCTGGAGAGCAAGCTCCTACGAGCAGTACTTC.

CDR3 loop: CAGGVNTEAFF. The DNA of the CDR3 is TGTGCCGGGGGGGTGAACACTGAAGCTTTCTTT. This chain joins TRBV30 and TRBJ1-1; tentatively, D is TRBD1 (5 bases). This CDR3 comprises 11 residues. Trimming took 8 bases from V and 0 from J, leaving 7 bases between them. Germline V gives CDR1 GTSNPN, CDR2 SVGIG (reference sequence).

V is TRBV12-3 or TRBV12-4 and J is TRBJ2-7, with no clear D. V shed 6 bases and J shed 2 bases, with 11 bases lying between them. The CDR3 loop spans 13 amino acids. The CDR3 nucleotides are TGTGCCAGCAGCACCGACGGACCCTACGAGCAGTACTTC. It codes for CASSTDGPYEQYF.

The rearrangement uses TRBV11-3 and TRBJ2-7, with a weak D call TRBD1 (6 bases). There are 15 residues in the CDR3. The germline gives CDR1 SGHNT, CDR2 YENEEA. V was clipped by 0 bases and J by 0 bases, with 9 bases between them. The CDR3 spells CASSLERGNSYEQYF. Written as DNA, the CDR3 is TGTGCCAGCAGCTTAGAGAGGGGGAACTCCTACGAGCAGTACTTC.

This sequence joins TRBV18 and TRBJ2-7; a weak D match, TRBD2 (5 bases). CDR1 is KGHSH, CDR2 LQKENI, per germline. The germline V and J ends were trimmed by 2 bases and 7 bases, with 9 bases remaining between them. This CDR3 has 12 residues. The CDR3 spells CASSPFGVEQYF. The CDR3 bases are TGTGCCAGCTCACCATTCGGGGTTGAGCAGTACTTC. Supplemented by reference TRBV18 and TRBJ2-7, the full variable domain reads NAGVMQNPRHLVRRRGQEARLRCSPMKGHSHVYWYRQLPEEGLKFMVYLQKENIIDESGMPKERFSAEFPKEGPSILRIQQVVRGDSAAYFCASSPFGVEQYFGPGTRLTVT.

This chain links TRBV10-3 with TRBJ1-4, with TRBD1 matching 7 bases. This CDR3 region has 13 residues. Germline V gene data show CDR1 as ENHRY and CDR2 as SYGVKD. Trimming removed 7 bases from V and 6 bases from J; junction bases left unmatched: 5. In DNA form, the CDR3 reads TGTGCCATCAAAGGGGGCGAATATGAAAAACTGTTTTTT. As protein: CAIKGGEYEKLFF.